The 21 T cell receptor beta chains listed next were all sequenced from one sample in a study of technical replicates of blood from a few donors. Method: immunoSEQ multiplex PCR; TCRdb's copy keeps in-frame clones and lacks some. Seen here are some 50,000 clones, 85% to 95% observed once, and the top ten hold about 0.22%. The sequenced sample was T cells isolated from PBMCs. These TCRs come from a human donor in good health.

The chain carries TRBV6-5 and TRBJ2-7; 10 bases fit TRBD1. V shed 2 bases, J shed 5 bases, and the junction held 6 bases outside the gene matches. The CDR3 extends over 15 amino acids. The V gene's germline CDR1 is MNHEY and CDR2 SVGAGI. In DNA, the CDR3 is TGTGCCAGCAGTTACGGGACAGGGGCGGGGGACGAGCAGTACTTC. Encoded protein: CASSYGTGAGDEQYF.

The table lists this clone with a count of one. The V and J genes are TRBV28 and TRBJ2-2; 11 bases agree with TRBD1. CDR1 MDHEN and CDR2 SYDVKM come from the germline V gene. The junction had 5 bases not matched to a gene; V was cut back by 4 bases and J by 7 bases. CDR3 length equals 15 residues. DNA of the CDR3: TGTGCCAGCAGTTGGACAGGGGGCCGAGTCGGGGAGCTGTTTTTT. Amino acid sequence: CASSWTGGRVGELFF.

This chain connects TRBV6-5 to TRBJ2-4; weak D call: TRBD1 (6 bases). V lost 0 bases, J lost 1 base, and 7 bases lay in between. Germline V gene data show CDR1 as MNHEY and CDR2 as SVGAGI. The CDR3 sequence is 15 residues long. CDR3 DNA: TGTGCCAGCAGTTACTCCGACAGGGCCAAAAACATTCAGTACTTC. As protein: CASSYSDRAKNIQYF.

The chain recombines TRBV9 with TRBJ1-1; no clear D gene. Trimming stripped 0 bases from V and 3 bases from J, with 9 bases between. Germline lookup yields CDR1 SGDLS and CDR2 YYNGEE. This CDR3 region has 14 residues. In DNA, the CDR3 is TGTGCCAGCAGCGTAGCTGAGCGAGACACTGAAGCTTTCTTT. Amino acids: CASSVAERDTEAFF.

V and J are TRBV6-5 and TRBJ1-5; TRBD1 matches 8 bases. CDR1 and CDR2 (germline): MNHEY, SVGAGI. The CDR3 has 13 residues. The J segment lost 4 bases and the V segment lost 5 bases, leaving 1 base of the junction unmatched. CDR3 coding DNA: TGTGCCAGCAGTCGACAGGGGAATCAGCCCCAGCATTTT. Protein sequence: CASSRQGNQPQHF.

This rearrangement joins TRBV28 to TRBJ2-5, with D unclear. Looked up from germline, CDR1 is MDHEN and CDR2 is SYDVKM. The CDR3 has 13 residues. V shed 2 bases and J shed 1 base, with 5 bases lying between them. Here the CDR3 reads CASSLLSQETQYF. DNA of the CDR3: TGTGCCAGCAGTTTACTTAGCCAAGAGACCCAGTACTTC. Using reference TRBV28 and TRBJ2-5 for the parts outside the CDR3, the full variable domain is DVKVTQSSRYLVKRTGEKVFLECVQDMDHENMFWYRQDPGLGLRLIYFSYDVKMKEKGDIPEGYSVSREKKERFSLILESASTNQTSMYLCASSLLSQETQYFGPGTRLLVL.

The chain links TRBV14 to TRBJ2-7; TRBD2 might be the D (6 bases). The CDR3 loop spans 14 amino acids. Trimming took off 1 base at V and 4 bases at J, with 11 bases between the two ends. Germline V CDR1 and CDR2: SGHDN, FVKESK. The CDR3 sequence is CASSQVGGRYEQYF. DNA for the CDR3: TGTGCCAGCAGCCAAGTCGGGGGACGATACGAGCAGTACTTC.

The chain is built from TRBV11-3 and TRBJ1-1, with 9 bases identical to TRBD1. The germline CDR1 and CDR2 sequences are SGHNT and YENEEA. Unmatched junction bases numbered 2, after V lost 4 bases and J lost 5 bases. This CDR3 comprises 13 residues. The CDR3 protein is CASSWGQGTEAFF. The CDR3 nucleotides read TGTGCCAGCAGCTGGGGACAGGGAACTGAAGCTTTCTTT.

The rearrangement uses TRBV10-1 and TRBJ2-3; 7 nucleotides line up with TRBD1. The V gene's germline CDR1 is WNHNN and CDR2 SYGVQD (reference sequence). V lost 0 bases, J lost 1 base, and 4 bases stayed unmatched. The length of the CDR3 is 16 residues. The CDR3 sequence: CASSESPGGGTDTQYF. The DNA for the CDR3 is TGCGCCAGCAGTGAGTCCCCAGGGGGTGGCACAGATACGCAGTATTTT.

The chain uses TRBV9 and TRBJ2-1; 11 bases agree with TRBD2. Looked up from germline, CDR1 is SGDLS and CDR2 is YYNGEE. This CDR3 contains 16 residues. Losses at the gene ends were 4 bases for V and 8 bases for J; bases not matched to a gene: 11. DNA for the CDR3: TGTGCCAGCAGCTCCTGGGTAGCGGGAGGGCCGGATGAGCAGTTCTTC. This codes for CASSSWVAGGPDEQFF.

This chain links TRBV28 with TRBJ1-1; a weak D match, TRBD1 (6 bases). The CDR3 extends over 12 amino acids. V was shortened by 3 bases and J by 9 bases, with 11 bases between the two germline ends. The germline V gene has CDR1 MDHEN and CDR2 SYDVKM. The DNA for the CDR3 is TGTGCCAGCAGTTTGAGGGGGAGTAAAGCTTTCTTT. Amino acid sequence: CASSLRGSKAFF.

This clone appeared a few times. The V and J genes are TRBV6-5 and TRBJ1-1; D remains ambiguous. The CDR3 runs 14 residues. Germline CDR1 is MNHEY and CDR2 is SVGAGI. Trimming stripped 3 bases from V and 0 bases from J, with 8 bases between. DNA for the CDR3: TGTGCCAGCAGTTATACTGCCATGAACACTGAAGCTTTCTTT. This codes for CASSYTAMNTEAFF.

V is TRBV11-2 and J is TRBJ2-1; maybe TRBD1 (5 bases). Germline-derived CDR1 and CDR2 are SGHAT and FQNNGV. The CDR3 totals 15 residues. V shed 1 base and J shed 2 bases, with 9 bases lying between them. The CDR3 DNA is TGTGCCAGCAGCTTAGGCACAGGCCCCTACAATGAGCAGTTCTTC. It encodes CASSLGTGPYNEQFF.

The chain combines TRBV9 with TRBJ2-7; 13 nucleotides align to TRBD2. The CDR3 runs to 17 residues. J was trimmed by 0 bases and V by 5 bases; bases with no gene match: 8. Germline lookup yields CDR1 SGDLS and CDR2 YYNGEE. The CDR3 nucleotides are TGTGCCAGCAGTGCCGGGACTAGCGGGACGGACTCCTACGAGCAGTACTTC. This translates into CASSAGTSGTDSYEQYF. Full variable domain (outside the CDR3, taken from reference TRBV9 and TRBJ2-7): DSGVTQTPKHLITATGQRVTLRCSPRSGDLSVYWYQQSLDQGLQFLIQYYNGEERAKGNILERFSAQQFPDLHSELNLSSLELGDSALYFCASSAGTSGTDSYEQYFGPGTRLTVT.

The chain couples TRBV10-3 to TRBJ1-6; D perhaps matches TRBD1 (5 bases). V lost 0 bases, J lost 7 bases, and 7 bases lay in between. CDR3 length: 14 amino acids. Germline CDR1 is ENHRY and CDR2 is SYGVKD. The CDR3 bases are TGTGCCATCAGTGAGTCTGGGGGGAATTCACCCCTCCACTTT. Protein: CAISESGGNSPLHF.

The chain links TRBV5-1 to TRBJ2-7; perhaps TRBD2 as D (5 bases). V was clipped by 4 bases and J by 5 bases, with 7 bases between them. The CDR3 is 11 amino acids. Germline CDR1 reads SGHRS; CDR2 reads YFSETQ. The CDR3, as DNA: TGCGCCAGCAGCCCCGGGGACGAGCAGTACTTC. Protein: CASSPGDEQYF.

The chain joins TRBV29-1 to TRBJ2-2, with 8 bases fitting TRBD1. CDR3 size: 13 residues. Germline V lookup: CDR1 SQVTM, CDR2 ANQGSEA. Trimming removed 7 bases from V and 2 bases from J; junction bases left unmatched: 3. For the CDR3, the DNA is TGCAGCGCGGACAGGGACAACACCGGGGAGCTGTTTTTT. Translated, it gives CSADRDNTGELFF.

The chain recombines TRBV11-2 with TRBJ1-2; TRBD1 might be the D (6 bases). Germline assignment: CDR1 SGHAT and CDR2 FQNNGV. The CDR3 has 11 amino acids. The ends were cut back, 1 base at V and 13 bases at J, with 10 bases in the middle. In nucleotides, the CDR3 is TGTGCCAGCAGCTTAGGTACAGGGAGCACCTTC. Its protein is CASSLGTGSTF.

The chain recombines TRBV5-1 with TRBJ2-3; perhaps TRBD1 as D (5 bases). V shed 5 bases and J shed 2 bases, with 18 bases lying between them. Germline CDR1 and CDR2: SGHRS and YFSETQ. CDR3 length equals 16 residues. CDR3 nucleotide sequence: TGCGCCAGCAGGCAGGGTGGATTTATGGTCACAGATACGCAGTATTTT. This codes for CASRQGGFMVTDTQYF.

The chain's CDR3 is CASSLKGSGVSDTQYF. The CDR3 DNA reads as TGTGCCAGCAGCTTAAAGGGTAGCGGGGTCTCAGATACGCAGTATTTT. The J gene is TRBJ2-3, the V gene TRBV7-9; 8 positions agree with TRBD2. This CDR3 contains 16 residues. Germline values: CDR1 SEHNR, CDR2 FQNEAQ (reference sequence). V shed 2 bases, J shed 4 bases, and the junction held 8 bases outside the gene matches. Full variable domain (outside the CDR3, taken from reference TRBV7-9 and TRBJ2-3): DTGVSQNPRHKITKRGQNVTFRCDPISEHNRLYWYRQTLGQGPEFLTYFQNEAQLEKSRLLSDRFSAERPKGSFSTLEIQRTEQGDSAMYLCASSLKGSGVSDTQYFGPGTRLTVL.

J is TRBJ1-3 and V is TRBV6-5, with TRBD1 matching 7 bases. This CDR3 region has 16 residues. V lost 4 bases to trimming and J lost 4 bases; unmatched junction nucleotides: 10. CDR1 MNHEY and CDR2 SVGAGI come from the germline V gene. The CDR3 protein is CASSSMEGAAGNTIYF. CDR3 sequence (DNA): TGTGCCAGCAGTTCGATGGAGGGGGCTGCCGGAAACACCATATATTTT.